The 21 T cell receptor beta chains reported below all come from one sample, sequenced in a study of shared clonotypes between healthy human individuals. Profiled with immunoSEQ multiplex PCR; TCRdb holds only in-frame clones, not every one. The sample yields around 700,000 clones, 73% seen once. The sample consisted of memory CD4+ T cells sorted from blood. Subset of the sample: CD45RA-negative fraction. The receptors were gathered from a woman in her twenties or thirties in good health.

The rearrangement uses TRBV9 and TRBJ2-1; 7 bases map to TRBD1. V lost 4 bases to trimming and J lost 5 bases; unmatched junction nucleotides: 12. In germline, CDR1 is SGDLS, CDR2 YYNGEE. This CDR3 comprises 16 residues. The CDR3: CASSPRGQLWDNEQFF. For the CDR3, the DNA is TGTGCCAGCAGCCCACGGGGACAGTTGTGGGACAATGAGCAGTTCTTC.

The rearrangement uses TRBV7-8 and TRBJ2-5; the D gene could be TRBD1 or TRBD2 (5 bases each). The germline CDR1 and CDR2 sequences are SGHVS and FQNEAQ. Deletions cut 5 bases from V and 4 bases from J, with 17 bases between. The CDR3 has 15 amino acids. DNA of the CDR3: TGTGCCAGCAGCCCTGAGGTGGGGCGGGCAGAGACCCAGTACTTC. It translates to CASSPEVGRAETQYF.

This clone was picked up many times. This chain connects TRBV2 to TRBJ2-2; 9 positions agree with TRBD1. Germline assignment: CDR1 SNHLY and CDR2 FYNNEI. J was trimmed by 2 bases and V by 6 bases; bases with no gene match: 7. CDR3 size: 16 residues. CDR3 bases: TGTGCCAGCAGCTTTGGACAGGGGTACAACACCGGGGAGCTGTTTTTT. This gives the protein CASSFGQGYNTGELFF.

This chain links TRBV30 with TRBJ2-7; D is undetermined. This CDR3 comprises 11 residues. Trimming took off 0 bases at V and 7 bases at J, with 7 bases between the two ends. Germline-derived CDR1 and CDR2 are GTSNPN and SVGIG (reference sequence). CDR3: CAWSVRWEQYF. CDR3 nucleotide sequence: TGTGCCTGGAGTGTAAGGTGGGAGCAGTACTTC.

As to this clone: Different DNA sequences within this sample yield the same CDR3. The chain recombines TRBV6-4 with TRBJ1-1; D unresolved. The CDR3 loop spans 13 amino acids. In germline, CDR1 is MRHNA, CDR2 SNTAGT. V was clipped by 4 bases and J by 0 bases, with 6 bases between them. The CDR3, as DNA: TGTGCCAGCAGTGCTACGGTGAACACTGAAGCTTTCTTT. This encodes CASSATVNTEAFF.

In the case of this clone: Other DNA sequences in the sample encode the same CDR3. J is TRBJ2-6 and V is TRBV19; D uncertain. This CDR3 is 14 amino acids long. Per germline, CDR1 LNHDA and CDR2 SQIVND (reference sequence). V was cut by 5 bases and J by 4 bases, with 9 bases left in between. The CDR3 reads CASSPGSGANVLTF. The CDR3, as DNA: TGTGCCAGTAGTCCGGGCTCGGGGGCCAACGTCCTGACTTTC. Full variable domain (missing parts from reference TRBV19 and TRBJ2-6): DGGITQSPKYLFRKEGQNVTLSCEQNLNHDAMYWYRQDPGQGLRLIYYSQIVNDFQKGDIAEGYSVSREKKESFPLTVTSAQKNPTAFYLCASSPGSGANVLTFGAGSRLTVL.

The chain links TRBV29-1 to TRBJ1-4; the D gene is possibly TRBD1 (6 bases). Germline V CDR1 and CDR2: SQVTM, ANQGSEA. Trimming stripped 7 bases from V and 7 bases from J, with 19 bases between. CDR3 length: 14 residues. The CDR3 loop is CSAIHGGGGEKLFF. The CDR3 region has the DNA TGCAGCGCCATTCATGGGGGGGGCGGTGAAAAACTGTTTTTT.

Many counts were recorded for this clone. This chain uses TRBV15 with TRBJ2-3, with 8 bases identical to TRBD2. The germline V gene encodes CDR1 LNHNV and CDR2 YYDKDF (reference sequence). V lost 0 bases, J lost 9 bases, and 17 bases stayed unmatched. The CDR3 has 18 residues. The chain's CDR3 is CATSRDLRGLLAGPTQYF. In DNA, the CDR3 is TGTGCCACCAGCAGAGACCTACGGGGGTTGCTAGCGGGTCCGACGCAGTATTTT.

The chain carries TRBV4-1 and TRBJ2-5; 10 bases are a match to TRBD1. The CDR3 contains 19 residues. CDR1 and CDR2 from the germline V gene are MGHRA and YSYEKL. With 2 bases clipped from V and 2 bases from J, the junction kept 14 bases outside the gene matches. CDR3: CASSQWDRGRRELQETQYF. CDR3 DNA sequence: TGCGCCAGCAGCCAATGGGACAGGGGCCGCAGAGAATTACAAGAGACCCAGTACTTC.

This clone was seen many times. This sample also contains other DNA sequences that code for the same CDR3. The chain uses TRBV27 and TRBJ2-1; D perhaps matches TRBD1 (6 bases). The V gene's germline CDR1 is MNHEY and CDR2 SMNVEV (reference sequence). Trimming cost V 3 bases and J 1 base, with 25 bases left between them. The CDR3 is 20 residues long. CDR3 coding DNA: TGTGCCAGCAGTTTCGATACCCCGGGCAGGGGAGACGGGTCCTACAATGAGCAGTTCTTC. It translates to CASSFDTPGRGDGSYNEQFF.

The chain carries TRBV11-3 and TRBJ1-3; no clear D. This CDR3 is 15 amino acids long. Germline V CDR1 and CDR2: SGHNT, YENEEA. V was trimmed by 10 bases and J by 0 bases, leaving 16 bases between them. The CDR3 DNA reads TGTGCCACCATGGAGGCCGGCGGCTCTGGAAACACCATATATTTT. This sequence encodes CATMEAGGSGNTIYF.

The chain links TRBV2 to TRBJ2-7, with D uncertain. Germline loops: CDR1 SNHLY, CDR2 FYNNEI. This CDR3 spans 13 amino acids. The germline V and J ends were trimmed by 4 bases and 3 bases, with 10 bases remaining between them. The CDR3 loop reads CASSGGISYEQYF. For the CDR3, the DNA is TGTGCCAGCAGTGGGGGAATAAGCTACGAGCAGTACTTC. The whole variable domain, filled in from reference TRBV2 and TRBJ2-7, reads EPEVTQTPSHQVTQMGQEVILRCVPISNHLYFYWYRQILGQKVEFLVSFYNNEISEKSEIFDDQFSVERPDGSNFTLKIRSTKLEDSAMYFCASSGGISYEQYFGPGTRLTVT.

This chain connects TRBV4-2 to TRBJ2-2, with a possible D match to TRBD1 (6 bases). V lost 1 base and J 4 bases, leaving 13 bases between the germline ends. CDR1 and CDR2 (germline): LGHNA, YNFKEQ. This CDR3 is built from 16 residues. The CDR3 nucleotides are TGTGCCAGCAGCCAAGGGGTGGGGGCAGGCACCGGGGAGCTGTTTTTT. It codes for CASSQGVGAGTGELFF.

J is TRBJ1-1 and V is TRBV19, with 9 bases matching TRBD1. Looked up from germline, CDR1 is LNHDA and CDR2 is SQIVND (reference sequence). With 6 bases clipped from V and 4 bases from J, the junction kept 6 bases outside the gene matches. The CDR3 consists of 14 residues. This chain's CDR3 is CASSLQGAGTEAFF. The CDR3 DNA is TGTGCCAGTAGCTTACAGGGGGCCGGCACTGAAGCTTTCTTT.

This clone showed up just a few times. V and J are TRBV11-2 and TRBJ1-2; D unclear. The CDR3 is made up of 13 amino acids. Germline V gene sequence: CDR1 SGHAT, CDR2 FQNNGV. With 5 bases removed from V and 3 bases from J, the gap between germline ends came to 10 bases. The DNA for the CDR3 is TGTGCCAGCAGCCCTCAGAGGGACTATGGCTACACCTTC. Translation: CASSPQRDYGYTF.

The chain couples TRBV2 to TRBJ2-2, with D possibly TRBD1 on 5 matching bases. V was trimmed by 6 bases and J by 6 bases, leaving 8 bases between them. The CDR3 consists of 12 residues. Germline assignment: CDR1 SNHLY and CDR2 FYNNEI. CDR3 DNA: TGTGCCAGCAGGGGGCCCCCCGGGGAGCTGTTTTTT. This sequence encodes CASRGPPGELFF.

Worth noting for this clone: It is unclear where the CDR3 begins or ends on the DNA, so no DNA is shown, and the CDR3 is as TCRdb lists it. The rearrangement links TRBV6-1 to TRBJ1-1. CDR1 is MNHNS and CDR2 is SASEGT in the germline V gene. The CDR3 is 13 residues long, ends included. This CDR3 is CASQGWGGGNPDF.

The genes are TRBV28 and TRBJ1-4; 9 bases map to TRBD1. The trim removed 5 bases at V and 8 bases at J, leaving 9 bases unmatched. The CDR3 is 15 amino acids. Germline values: CDR1 MDHEN, CDR2 SYDVKM. In DNA form, the CDR3 reads TGTGCCAGCAGTACCCGGACAGGGGCGGGCGAAAAACTGTTTTTT. It codes for CASSTRTGAGEKLFF. Variable domain in full (rest from reference TRBV28 and TRBJ1-4): DVKVTQSSRYLVKRTGEKVFLECVQDMDHENMFWYRQDPGLGLRLIYFSYDVKMKEKGDIPEGYSVSREKKERFSLILESASTNQTSMYLCASSTRTGAGEKLFFGSGTQLSVL.

J is TRBJ2-1 and V is TRBV10-3, with TRBD2 as a possible D gene (6 bases). V lost 0 bases, J lost 3 bases, and 15 bases lay in between. The CDR3 consists of 17 residues. The V gene's germline CDR1 is ENHRY and CDR2 SYGVKD. The CDR3 nucleotides read TGTGCCATCAGTGAGTCGGAAGGTAGCGGAGACTACAATGAGCAGTTCTTC. Its translation is CAISESEGSGDYNEQFF.

The J gene is TRBJ1-3, the V gene TRBV11-2; 8 positions agree with TRBD1. Looked up from germline, CDR1 is SGHAT and CDR2 is FQNNGV. CDR3 size: 15 residues. V dropped 3 bases and J dropped 0; count of bases not matched to a gene: 1. This CDR3 is CASSFTGGSGNTIYF. CDR3 coding DNA: TGTGCCAGCAGCTTTACAGGGGGCTCTGGAAACACCATATATTTT.

This sequence joins TRBV28 and TRBJ1-2; TRBD1 matches at 11 bases. J gave up 8 bases and V 6 bases, and 8 bases lay outside the gene matches. Germline V gene sequence: CDR1 MDHEN, CDR2 SYDVKM. The CDR3 is made up of 14 amino acids. In nucleotides, the CDR3 is TGTGCCAGCAGGTACGGACAGGGGGCGCGGGGCTACACCTTC. Encoded protein: CASRYGQGARGYTF.